Each of the 24 T cell receptor beta chains below was sequenced from the same sample in a study of T cell responses to AZD1222 COVID-19 vaccine. The table came from immunoSEQ multiplex PCR; TCRdb's copy has only in-frame clones and leaves some out. The sample carries approximately 130,000 clones, about 88% recorded once. Material: peripheral blood, obtained 28 days after the second AZD1222 dose. All receptors derive from an adult who received the AZD1222 COVID-19 vaccine.

In this sample, this clone turned up once. The chain recombines TRBV30 with TRBJ1-4; a possible D gene is TRBD1 (6 bases). Between the trimmed V and J ends, which lost 1 base and 8 bases, there was a span of 20 bases. This CDR3 has 16 amino acids. Germline V lookup: CDR1 GTSNPN, CDR2 SVGIG (reference sequence). CDR3 nucleotide sequence: TGTGCCTGGAGTGCGCCCGGGGGGGGGCGGCGAGAAAAACTGTTTTTT. Amino acid sequence: CAWSAPGGGRREKLFF.

J is TRBJ2-7 and V is TRBV6-5; possible D gene TRBD2, 5 bases. This CDR3 comprises 15 residues. Germline V gene lookup returns CDR1 MNHEY and CDR2 SVGAGI. The V gene lost 2 bases and the J gene lost 1 base, with 12 bases spanning the gap. CDR3 in amino acids: CASSYRLGLSYEQYF. The DNA for the CDR3 is TGTGCCAGCAGTTACCGCCTTGGACTTTCCTACGAGCAGTACTTC.

The chain carries TRBV6-2 or TRBV6-3 and TRBJ1-6; D uncertain. The CDR3 totals 14 residues. Germline V gene lookup returns CDR1 MNHEY and CDR2 SVGEGT. V gave up 6 bases and J gave up 0 bases, with 6 bases separating them. Here the CDR3 reads CASSRSSYNSPLHF. The CDR3 DNA is TGTGCCAGCAGCCGGAGCTCCTATAATTCACCCCTCCACTTT.

In its sample, this clone was seen a few times. The chain joins TRBV15 to TRBJ1-4, with unresolved D. Looked up from germline, CDR1 is LNHNV and CDR2 is YYDKDF (reference sequence). CDR3 length: 14 residues. With 6 bases removed from V and 6 bases from J, the gap between germline ends came to 14 bases. The CDR3 coding sequence is TGTGCCACCAGTAAGAGGTGGGGAGATGAAAAACTGTTTTTT. It specifies CATSKRWGDEKLFF.

The chain has TRBV14 and TRBJ1-4; D may be TRBD1 (5 bases). CDR1 and CDR2 (germline): SGHDN, FVKESK. The germline V and J ends were trimmed by 0 bases and 11 bases, with 13 bases remaining between them. The CDR3 sequence is 14 residues long. The CDR3 sequence: CASSQDGWAGKLFF. The CDR3 coding sequence is TGTGCCAGCAGCCAAGATGGATGGGCAGGGAAACTGTTTTTT.

The chain carries TRBV3-1 (or the pseudogene TRBV3-2) and TRBJ2-7; 9 bases map to TRBD2. The germline V gene has CDR1 LGHDT and CDR2 YNNKEL (reference sequence). CDR3 length equals 15 residues. The V and J ends lost 1 base and 3 bases, in that order; junction bases with no gene match: 4. CDR3: CASSQASGEFYEQYF. The CDR3, as DNA: TGTGCCAGCAGCCAAGCTAGCGGGGAGTTCTACGAGCAGTACTTC.

The rearrangement links TRBV6-5 to TRBJ1-1, with 8 bases lining up with TRBD1. Germline values: CDR1 MNHEY, CDR2 SVGAGI. V dropped 6 bases and J dropped 3; count of bases not matched to a gene: 6. CDR3 length: 14 residues. The DNA for the CDR3 is TGTGCCAGCAGCTCCGGGACAGGTTACACTGAAGCTTTCTTT. Translated, it gives CASSSGTGYTEAFF.

This chain links TRBV28 with TRBJ2-7; D tentatively reads TRBD1 or TRBD2 (6 bases each). V lost 6 bases, J lost 1 base, and 16 bases lay in between. This CDR3 spans 15 amino acids. Germline CDR1 and CDR2: MDHEN and SYDVKM. CDR3 sequence reads: CASSSPGGGSYEQYF. CDR3 nucleotides: TGTGCCAGCAGCTCCCCCGGGGGCGGTTCCTACGAGCAGTACTTC.

The CDR3 nucleotides read TGTGCCAGCAGGGGGACAGGGGAGGGCTCCTACGAGCAGTACTTC. This codes for CASRGTGEGSYEQYF. This rearrangement joins TRBV6-5 to TRBJ2-7, with 10 bases identical to TRBD1. The V and J ends lost 6 bases and 0 bases, in that order; junction bases with no gene match: 5. The CDR3 sequence is 15 residues long. CDR1 is MNHEY and CDR2 is SVGAGI in the germline V gene.

The genes are TRBV30 and TRBJ2-2, with D tentatively TRBD1 (6 bases). The length of the CDR3 is 14 residues. V was clipped by 3 bases and J by 3 bases, with 11 bases between them. CDR1 and CDR2 (germline): GTSNPN, SVGIG (reference sequence). CDR3: CAWSRRQDTGELFF. CDR3 DNA: TGTGCCTGGAGCCGAAGACAGGACACCGGGGAGCTGTTTTTT.

This chain uses TRBV28 with TRBJ1-5; D is perhaps TRBD1 (6 bases). Trimming removed 3 bases at V and 2 bases at J, with 17 bases between. CDR1 and CDR2 from the germline V gene are MDHEN and SYDVKM. The length of the CDR3 is 17 residues. The CDR3 sequence is CASSLAGGRQGNQPQHF. CDR3 nucleotide sequence: TGTGCCAGCAGTTTGGCGGGGGGTAGACAGGGCAATCAGCCCCAGCATTTT.

The J gene is TRBJ1-4, the V gene TRBV6-1; tentatively, D is TRBD1 (5 bases). The CDR3 runs to 14 residues. V was trimmed by 2 bases and J by 7 bases, leaving 11 bases between them. CDR1 and CDR2 (germline): MNHNS, SASEGT. The CDR3 coding sequence is TGTGCCAGCAGTGAAATGGGGGAGAGTGAAAAACTGTTTTTT. This sequence encodes CASSEMGESEKLFF.

Comments on this clone: Distinct nucleotide sequences in the sample also encode this CDR3. The rearrangement links TRBV11-3 to TRBJ2-3, with 7 bases identical to TRBD2. This CDR3 has 12 residues. The J segment lost 6 bases and the V segment lost 3 bases, leaving 0 bases of the junction unmatched. Per germline, CDR1 SGHNT and CDR2 YENEEA. The CDR3 nucleotides are TGTGCCAGCAGCTTGGGGGGGGATACGCAGTATTTT. Amino acid sequence: CASSLGGDTQYF.

V and J are TRBV7-8 and TRBJ1-1, with D maybe TRBD1 (6 bases). CDR3 length: 13 amino acids. The ends were cut back, 6 bases at V and 2 bases at J, with 10 bases in the middle. In germline, CDR1 is SGHVS, CDR2 FQNEAQ. The DNA of the CDR3 is TGTGCCAGCAGAATACAGGGAAACACTGAAGCTTTCTTT. It encodes CASRIQGNTEAFF.

The chain links TRBV7-9 to TRBJ2-5; unclear D gene. Germline V gene sequence: CDR1 SEHNR, CDR2 FQNEAQ (reference sequence). This CDR3 spans 14 amino acids. V was pared by 2 bases and J by 2 bases, with 9 bases between. The DNA for the CDR3 is TGTGCCAGCAGCTTATATGGGAATCAAGAGACCCAGTACTTC. This gives the protein CASSLYGNQETQYF.

The rearrangement uses TRBV9 and TRBJ2-2, with 7 bases aligning to TRBD1. The CDR3 runs 14 residues. Looked up from germline, CDR1 is SGDLS and CDR2 is YYNGEE. Trimming removed 0 bases from V and 6 bases from J; junction bases left unmatched: 2. The CDR3 DNA reads TGTGCCAGCAGCGTAGAAGGGGGCCCCGGGGAGCTGTTTTTT. Translated, it gives CASSVEGGPGELFF.

The chain employs TRBV4-2 and TRBJ2-3; TRBD2 agrees at 9 bases. Germline V CDR1 and CDR2: LGHNA, YNFKEQ. The length of the CDR3 is 16 residues. The junction had 3 bases not matched to a gene; V was cut back by 0 bases and J by 2 bases. CDR3 amino acids: CASSQDRGLATDTQYF. CDR3 sequence (DNA): TGTGCCAGCAGCCAAGATAGGGGACTAGCCACAGATACGCAGTATTTT.

The V and J genes are TRBV11-3 and TRBJ2-3; maybe TRBD2 (5 bases). The CDR3 is 14 amino acids. Between the trimmed V and J ends, which lost 1 base and 9 bases, there was a span of 14 bases. CDR1 and CDR2 (germline): SGHNT, YENEEA. This CDR3 is CASSLVSDRGTQYF. The CDR3 nucleotides read TGTGCCAGCAGCTTAGTTTCCGACCGAGGGACGCAGTATTTT.

This clone was picked up a small number of times. This chain links TRBV7-6 with TRBJ2-3; 8 bases agree with TRBD1. Germline values: CDR1 SGHVS, CDR2 FNYEAQ. The V gene end was trimmed by 1 base and the J gene end by 3 bases; junction bases not matched to a gene: 0. CDR3 size: 14 residues. The CDR3 loop is CASSLGTGTDTQYF. As DNA, the CDR3 is TGTGCCAGCAGCTTAGGGACAGGGACAGATACGCAGTATTTT.

This chain uses TRBV7-2 with TRBJ1-1; D call uncertain. CDR3 length equals 12 residues. V lost 9 bases to trimming and J lost 1 base, with 9 bases between them. Germline V gives CDR1 SGHTA, CDR2 FQGNSA. CDR3 sequence: CARVGKNTEAFF. DNA of the CDR3: TGTGCCAGGGTGGGGAAGAACACTGAAGCTTTCTTT.

This clone came up a few times. V usage is TRBV18 and J usage is TRBJ2-7; D uncertain. The CDR3 sequence is 14 residues long. The germline V gene has CDR1 KGHSH and CDR2 LQKENI. The V and J ends lost 6 bases and 7 bases respectively, with 19 bases between them. Here the CDR3 DNA reads TGTGCCAGCTCCCCGATGACACCCGGGCGGGAGCAGTACTTC. Protein sequence: CASSPMTPGREQYF.

The genes are TRBV25-1 and TRBJ1-4; the D is unclear. Looked up from germline, CDR1 is MGHDK and CDR2 is SYGVNS. CDR3 length equals 14 residues. Trimming removed 4 bases from V and 7 bases from J, with 13 bases in between. The CDR3 spells CASSALGMTEKLFF. As DNA, the CDR3 is TGTGCCAGCAGTGCCCTTGGAATGACTGAAAAACTGTTTTTT.

This clone was recorded once. V usage is TRBV5-1 and J usage is TRBJ1-4, with TRBD1 as a possible D gene (6 bases). Germline CDR1 is SGHRS and CDR2 is YFSETQ. V lost 0 bases and J 1 base, leaving 10 bases between the germline ends. The CDR3 totals 16 residues. CDR3 nucleotide sequence: TGCGCCAGCAGCTTGGAAGGCAGGGGAACTAATGAAAAACTGTTTTTT. Translating it yields CASSLEGRGTNEKLFF.

The sample holds one count of this clone. As DNA, the CDR3 is TGTGCCAGCAGCTTTGGACCGAATAATCAGCCCCAGCATTTT. Amino acids: CASSFGPNNQPQHF. The V gene is TRBV5-4, the J gene TRBJ1-5; D is undetermined. The CDR3 is 14 residues long. Germline loops: CDR1 SGHNT, CDR2 YYREEE (reference sequence). V lost 2 bases to trimming and J lost 4 bases, with 10 bases between them.